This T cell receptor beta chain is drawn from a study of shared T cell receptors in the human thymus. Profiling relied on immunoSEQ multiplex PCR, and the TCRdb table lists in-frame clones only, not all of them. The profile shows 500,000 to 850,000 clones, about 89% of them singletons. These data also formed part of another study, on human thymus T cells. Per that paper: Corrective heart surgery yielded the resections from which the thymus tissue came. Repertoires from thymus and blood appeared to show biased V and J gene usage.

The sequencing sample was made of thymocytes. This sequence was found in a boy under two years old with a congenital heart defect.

DNA of the CDR3: TGTGCCAGCAGTTGCCTCAGGTCTTACTACAATGAGCAGTTCTTC. It codes for CASSCLRSYYNEQFF. This chain uses TRBV6-5 with TRBJ2-1, with D unresolved. Trimming took off 4 bases at V and 3 bases at J, with 13 bases between the two ends. Germline CDR1 MNHEY, CDR2 SVGAGI. CDR3 length equals 15 residues.